This T cell receptor (beta chain) was observed in a study of regulatory T cells in long-lasting Graves disease. V lost 4 bases to trimming and J lost 4 bases; unmatched junction nucleotides: 7. The CDR3 runs 15 residues. In germline, CDR1 is SGHRS, CDR2 YFSETQ. This clonotype has a count of ten or more. Antigen unknown. Noted time point: newly diagnosed GD, antithyroid drugs for less than 3 months. Generation of the TCR library employed RNA extracted from PBMCs. Study results and caveats: Comparison showed that persistent patients shared more public clonotypes (under 3,000) than new patients (966).

TCR beta libraries were built with iRepertoire HTBI primers and Arm-PCR of CDR3 regions. TCRdb reprocessed the multiplex PCR reads via MiXCR and lists one record per CDR3 protein. Of 350,000 to 550,000 distinct CDR3 sequences listed, about 15% were seen once; the top ten hold about a quarter. This same sample was also taken into another study, of T cells in Graves' hyperthyroidism and ophthalmopathy.

V gene TRBV5-1 combines with J gene TRBJ2-1; 8 bases line up with TRBD2. The TCR sequence derives from a woman between 18 and 29 years old with Graves disease. The starting material was peripheral blood mononuclear cells (PBMCs), obtained at new diagnosis, from a patient treated with antithyroid drugs. The CDR3 region is CASSPGGTQYNEQFF. CDR3 DNA sequence: TGCGCCAGCAGCCCGGGGGGGACACAATACAATGAGCAGTTCTTC.